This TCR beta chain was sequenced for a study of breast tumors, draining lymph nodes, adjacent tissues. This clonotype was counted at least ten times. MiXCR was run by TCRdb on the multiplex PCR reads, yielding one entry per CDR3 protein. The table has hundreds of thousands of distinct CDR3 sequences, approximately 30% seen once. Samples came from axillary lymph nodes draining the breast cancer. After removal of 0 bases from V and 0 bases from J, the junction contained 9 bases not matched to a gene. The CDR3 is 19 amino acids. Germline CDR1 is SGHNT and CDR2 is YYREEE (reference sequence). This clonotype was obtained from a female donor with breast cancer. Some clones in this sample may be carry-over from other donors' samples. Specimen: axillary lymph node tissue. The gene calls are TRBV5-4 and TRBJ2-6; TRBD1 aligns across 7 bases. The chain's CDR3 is CASSLDPGQIFSGANVLTF. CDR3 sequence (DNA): TGTGCCAGCAGCTTGGACCCGGGACAGATATTCTCTGGGGCCAACGTCCTGACTTTC.